This T cell receptor (beta chain) was found in a study of human T cells and chemical hapten exposure. Study at large: Readings were taken at 6 days from patch tests that had applied 0.01% DPC to the upper back. Predominantly women, the patients had alopecia areata, totalis or universalis.

Time point in this sample: patch test 1, 2 weeks after DPC sensitization. Treatment specified: therapeutic diphenylcyclopropenone sensitization with weekly scalp DPC. Extraction of total RNA was performed on unfractionated whole blood. The CDR3 runs to 14 residues. V lost 2 bases to trimming and J lost 3 bases, with 11 bases between them. Germline V gives CDR1 MNHEY, CDR2 SVGEGT. TCRdb passed the RACE reads through MiXCR, listing each CDR3 protein once. The sample includes roughly 200,000 distinct CDR3 sequences, 20% to 25% seen only once; the top ten take over 6.5%. V gene TRBV6-2 or TRBV6-3 combines with J gene TRBJ2-7; a possible D gene is TRBD2 (6 bases). The input for sequencing was whole blood, taken in connection with sensitization to the hapten diphenylcyclopropenone (DPC). This clonotype was sampled from a woman aged 45-65 years with alopecia areata. Some clones in this sample may be carry-over from other donors' samples. CDR3 in amino acids: CASSYAGWNYEQYF. The CDR3 DNA reads TGTGCCAGCAGTTACGCGGGGTGGAACTACGAGCAGTACTTC.